The 9 T cell receptor beta chains below come from one sample, sequenced in a study of cytomegalovirus exposure and HLA in healthy donors. Data came from immunoSEQ multiplex PCR; TCRdb stores just in-frame clones and leaves some out. The table lists about 350,000 clones, 87% of them singletons, with 1.2% in the top ten. Sample: PBMCs. All receptors come from a woman aged 25 to 45 in good health and CMV-seropositive.

The rearrangement links TRBV9 to TRBJ1-2; D is unclear. The ends were cut back, 4 bases at V and 3 bases at J, with 13 bases in the middle. The length of the CDR3 is 14 residues. Germline CDR1 SGDLS, CDR2 YYNGEE. CDR3 coding DNA: TGTGCCAGCAGCACCCTGTCGGGAGACTATGGCTACACCTTC. It specifies CASSTLSGDYGYTF. The full variable domain, with the rest looked up from reference TRBV9 and TRBJ1-2, is DSGVTQTPKHLITATGQRVTLRCSPRSGDLSVYWYQQSLDQGLQFLIQYYNGEERAKGNILERFSAQQFPDLHSELNLSSLELGDSALYFCASSTLSGDYGYTFGSGTRLTVV.

This clone was recorded once. The chain uses TRBV6-6 and TRBJ2-2; D gene ambiguous. V lost 7 bases and J lost 8, with 17 bases in between. Germline CDR1 is MNHNY and CDR2 is SVGAGI (reference sequence). There are 14 residues in the CDR3. CDR3 amino acids: CASTNHQVLGELFF. CDR3 DNA sequence: TGTGCCAGCACCAACCACCAAGTGCTGGGGGAGCTGTTTTTT.

CDR3 coding DNA: TGTGCCAGCAGCTTAGCTACCCAAGAGACCCAGTACTTC. Its translation: CASSLATQETQYF. V and J are TRBV7-2 and TRBJ2-5; the D is unclear. Germline loops: CDR1 SGHTA, CDR2 FQGNSA. V was trimmed by 0 bases and J by 1 base, leaving 3 bases between them. The CDR3 consists of 13 residues.

The rearrangement uses TRBV7-6 and TRBJ2-3; weak D call: TRBD2 (5 bases). Per germline, CDR1 SGHVS and CDR2 FNYEAQ. CDR3 length equals 17 residues. With 1 base removed from V and 7 bases from J, the gap between germline ends came to 21 bases. CDR3 sequence (DNA): TGTGCCAGCAGCTTAGTAGCGCCAACACCCTTAGAATATACGCAGTATTTT. Residues: CASSLVAPTPLEYTQYF.

The chain is built from TRBV18 and TRBJ1-3; perhaps TRBD1 as D (5 bases). There are 17 residues in the CDR3. The germline V and J ends were trimmed by 2 bases and 0 bases, with 14 bases remaining between them. Germline loops: CDR1 KGHSH, CDR2 LQKENI. CDR3: CASSPRSRESSGNTIYF. For the CDR3, the DNA is TGTGCCAGCTCACCAAGGTCCAGGGAGAGCTCTGGAAACACCATATATTTT.

The chain couples TRBV4-1 to TRBJ2-1; 7 bases map to TRBD1. CDR1 and CDR2 (germline): MGHRA, YSYEKL. The CDR3 consists of 14 residues. The V and J ends lost 3 bases and 7 bases, in that order; junction bases with no gene match: 6. The CDR3 spells CASSHMGTVNEQFF. CDR3 sequence (DNA): TGCGCCAGCAGCCATATGGGGACAGTAAATGAGCAGTTCTTC.

This chain uses TRBV9 with TRBJ2-7; the match to TRBD2 covers 8 bases. Trimming at V came to 2 bases and at J to 2 bases, leaving 3 bases not matched to a gene. Germline V lookup: CDR1 SGDLS, CDR2 YYNGEE. CDR3 length: 14 residues. The chain's CDR3 is CASSVSGDPYEQYF. Written as DNA, the CDR3 is TGTGCCAGCAGCGTTAGCGGGGACCCCTACGAGCAGTACTTC.

The chain joins TRBV18 to TRBJ1-6, with TRBD1 identical over 7 bases. V lost 1 base and J lost 10; bases outside the gene matches: 10. CDR3 size: 16 residues. Germline-derived CDR1 and CDR2 are KGHSH and LQKENI. CDR3 coding DNA: TGTGCCAGCTCACCACTTTGGCCAGGGGGGGACTCACCCCTCCACTTT. Protein sequence: CASSPLWPGGDSPLHF.

This clone was seen more than once but under ten times. The genes are TRBV5-1 and TRBJ1-2; 8 positions agree with TRBD1. The ends lost 3 bases at V and 7 bases at J; junction bases unmatched: 5. CDR1 is SGHRS, CDR2 YFSETQ, per germline. The CDR3 runs 13 residues. DNA for the CDR3: TGCGCCAGCAGCTCCAGGGGGCGCGGTGGCTACACCTTC. Amino acid sequence: CASSSRGRGGYTF.